This T cell receptor (beta chain) was recorded in a study of blood T cell repertoires in COVID-19 (dated by TCRdb to the early 2020s). Describing the broader study: Samples covering the acute and convalescent phases of COVID-19 were provided by collaborators in the United States, Italy and Spain. The prospective study material was composed of cDNA or gDNA derived from T cells, B-cell-depleted T cells, or PBMCs. HLA class I and class II types, where available, came from metadata supplied by the sample provider rather than from assay-based typing. A de-identified subject ID, COVID-19 status, age in years and sex were almost always included in the sample metadata. Samples were obtained from the ongoing ImmuneRACE study (first 160 participants) and from some 1,300 subjects provided by 6 global collaborators. The repertoires were made available in a free public database intended to serve as a resource for research on the immune response to SARS-CoV-2. Subjects who had been exposed to COVID-19, were actively infected with it, or had recovered from it provided the deeply sampled blood TCRbeta repertoires that made up the dataset. The research as a whole found: How much clinical and demographic metadata was included differed by source and by participant, and the metadata was provided uncurated.

In the prospective study, participants were about 18 to 89 years old, resided in about two dozen geographic areas of the United States, and were enrolled through a virtual design. In the prospective study, cohorts were assigned on the basis of participant-reported clinical history obtained from a screening survey and a study questionnaire. Recovered participants in ImmuneRACE Cohort 3 were defined as having two consecutive negative NP/OP PCR tests, clearance from a healthcare professional, or resolution of symptoms. In the prospective study, mobile phlebotomists collected whole blood, serum and a nasopharyngeal or oropharyngeal swab from each participant. Over a roughly two-month period, participants in the prospective study had the option of providing additional blood draws and questionnaires. Prospective study blood samples were shipped either frozen or at room temperature before DNA extraction.

Looking up the germline V gene (reference sequence) yields CDR1 LNHDA and CDR2 SQIVND. The CDR3 sequence holds 16 residues, the cysteine and phenylalanine included. Only the CDR3 DNA is retained, 48 bases long and in frame from the first base. Deletion took 0 bases off V and 4 bases off J, with a span of 12 bases between the germline ends. TCRbeta CDR3 regions were amplified from genomic DNA using the immunoSEQ Assay, a bias-controlled multiplex PCR. The source study handled its data this way. Within the assay, amplification of reference gene primers was used to estimate how many nucleated cells each sample contained. To quantify the absolute abundance of each unique TCRbeta CDR3 rearrangement, sequence reads were collapsed and filtered. For each sample, productive Simpson clonality was calculated by taking the square root of Simpson's diversity index across productive rearrangements. TCRdb limited this immuneACCESS table to in-frame rearrangements with V and J called. A share of clones is missing; checked studies link under half to unresolved V genes, and the rest is unexplained. For V, J and clone size, that table is used; D and trimming come from the DNA. The sample has more than 300,000 clones on record, more than 75% of them singletons. The ten largest make up more than 1% of the sample.

In its sample, this clone was seen a few times. Its antigen specificity is not known. Base qualities are not provided; no much larger clone lies one nucleotide away. This clonotype originated in a woman aged 18-29 years who had recovered from COVID-19. The chain couples TRBV19 to TRBJ2-2; the D segment could be TRBD1, given 6 matching bases. The sample taken for sequencing was PBMCs or T cells enriched from blood (not recorded which). The DNA sequence is given as TGTGCCAGTAGTATAGACCCCACAGGGTTCACCGGGGAGCTGTTTTTT. Its translation is CASSIDPTGFTGELFF.